This TCR beta chain is from a study of T-cell memory formation after mild COVID-19. Across the study: TCR clustering was largely donor specific.

Notes on the study in general: Several responding clones turned up in pre-infection memory, indicating that cross-reactive memory may have taken part. Proof of SARS-CoV-2 specificity was absent for the second-wave clones that crested on day 37.

CDR1 is SGHTA, CDR2 FQGNSA, per germline. The CDR3 spans 13 residues. Trimming shortened V by 7 bases and J by 1 base, and 10 bases separated the two germline ends. This clonotype was counted at least ten times. What it binds is not known. MiXCR was run by TCRdb on the 5' RACE reads, yielding one entry per CDR3 protein. Of 300,000 to 350,000 distinct CDR3 sequences in the sample, more than 13% were seen once. The sequenced sample consisted of PBMCs or a T cell subset sorted from them (not recorded which). The V gene is TRBV7-2, the J gene TRBJ1-1; D is undetermined. The receptor was derived from a man between 18 and 29 years old who had mild COVID-19 (a few samples of this study predate the infection). Cell type and time point are not known. The CDR3 loop reads CASTPQQNTEAFF. The CDR3 DNA follows: TGTGCCAGCACCCCCCAACAGAACACTGAAGCTTTCTTT.